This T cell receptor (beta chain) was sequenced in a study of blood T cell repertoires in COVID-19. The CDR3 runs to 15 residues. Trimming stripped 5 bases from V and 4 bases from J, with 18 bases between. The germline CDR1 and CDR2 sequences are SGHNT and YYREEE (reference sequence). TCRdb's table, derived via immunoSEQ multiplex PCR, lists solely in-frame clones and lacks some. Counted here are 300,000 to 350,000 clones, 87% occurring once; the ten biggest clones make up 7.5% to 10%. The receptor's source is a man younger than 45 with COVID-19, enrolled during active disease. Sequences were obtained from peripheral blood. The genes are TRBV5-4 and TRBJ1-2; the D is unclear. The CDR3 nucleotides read TGTGCCAGCAGGCGGGAGGACGGTGGGTTCTATGGCTACACCTTC. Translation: CASRREDGGFYGYTF. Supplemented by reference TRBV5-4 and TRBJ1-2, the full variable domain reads ETGVTQSPTHLIKTRGQQVTLRCSSQSGHNTVSWYQQALGQGPQFIFQYYREEENGRGNFPPRFSGLQFPNYSSELNVNALELDDSALYLCASRREDGGFYGYTFGSGTRLTVV.